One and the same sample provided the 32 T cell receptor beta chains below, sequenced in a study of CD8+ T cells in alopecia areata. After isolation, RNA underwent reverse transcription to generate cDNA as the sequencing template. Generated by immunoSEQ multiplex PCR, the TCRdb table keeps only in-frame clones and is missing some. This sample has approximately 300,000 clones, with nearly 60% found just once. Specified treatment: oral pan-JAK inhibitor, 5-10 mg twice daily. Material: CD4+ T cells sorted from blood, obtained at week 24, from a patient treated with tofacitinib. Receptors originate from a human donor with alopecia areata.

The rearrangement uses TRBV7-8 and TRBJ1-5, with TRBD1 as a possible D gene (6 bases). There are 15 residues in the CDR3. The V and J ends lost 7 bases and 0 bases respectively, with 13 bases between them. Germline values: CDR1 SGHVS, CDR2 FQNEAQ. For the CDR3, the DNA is TGTGCCAGCACCACGACAGGTTATAGCAATCAGCCCCAGCATTTT. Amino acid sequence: CASTTTGYSNQPQHF.

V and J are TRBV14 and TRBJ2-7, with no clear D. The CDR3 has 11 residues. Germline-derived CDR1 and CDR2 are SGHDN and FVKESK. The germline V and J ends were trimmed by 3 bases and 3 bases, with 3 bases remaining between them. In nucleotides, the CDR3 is TGTGCCAGCAGCCAGATCTACGAGCAGTACTTC. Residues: CASSQIYEQYF. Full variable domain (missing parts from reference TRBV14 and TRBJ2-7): EAGVTQFPSHSVIEKGQTVTLRCDPISGHDNLYWYRRVMGKEIKFLLHFVKESKQDESGMPNNRFLAERTGGTYSTLKVQPAELEDSGVYFCASSQIYEQYFGPGTRLTVT.

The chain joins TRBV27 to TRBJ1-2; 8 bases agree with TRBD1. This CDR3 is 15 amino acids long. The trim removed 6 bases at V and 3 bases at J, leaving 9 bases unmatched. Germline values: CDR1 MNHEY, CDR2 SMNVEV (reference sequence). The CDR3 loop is CASSVGQGGHYGYTF. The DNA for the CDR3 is TGTGCCAGCAGCGTTGGACAGGGAGGTCACTATGGCTACACCTTC.

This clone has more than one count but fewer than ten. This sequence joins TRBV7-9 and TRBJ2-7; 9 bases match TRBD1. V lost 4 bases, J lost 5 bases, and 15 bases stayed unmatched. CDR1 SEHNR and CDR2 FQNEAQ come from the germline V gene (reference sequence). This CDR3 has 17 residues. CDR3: CASSSNYMTGGHDEQYF. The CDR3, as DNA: TGTGCCAGCAGCTCGAACTATATGACAGGGGGTCACGACGAGCAGTACTTC.

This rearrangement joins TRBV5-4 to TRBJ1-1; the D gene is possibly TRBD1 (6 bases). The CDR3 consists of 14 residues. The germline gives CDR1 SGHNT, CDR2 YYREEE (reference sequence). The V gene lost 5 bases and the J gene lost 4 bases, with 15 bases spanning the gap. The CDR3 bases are TGTGCCAGCAGGTTCGACCAGGGGAGCACTGAAGCTTTCTTT. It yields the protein CASRFDQGSTEAFF.

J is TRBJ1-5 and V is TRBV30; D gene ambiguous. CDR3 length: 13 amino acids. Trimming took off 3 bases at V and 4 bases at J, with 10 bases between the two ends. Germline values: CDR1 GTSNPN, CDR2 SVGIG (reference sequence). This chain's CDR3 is CAWSLDINQPQHF. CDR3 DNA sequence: TGTGCCTGGAGCCTTGACATTAATCAGCCCCAGCATTTT.

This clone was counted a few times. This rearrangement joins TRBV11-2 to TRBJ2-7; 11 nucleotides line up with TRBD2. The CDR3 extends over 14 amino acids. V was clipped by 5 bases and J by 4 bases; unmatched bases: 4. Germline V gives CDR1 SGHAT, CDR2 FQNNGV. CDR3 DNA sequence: TGTGCCAGCAGCCTTACTAGCGGGGGTTACGAGCAGTACTTC. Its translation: CASSLTSGGYEQYF.

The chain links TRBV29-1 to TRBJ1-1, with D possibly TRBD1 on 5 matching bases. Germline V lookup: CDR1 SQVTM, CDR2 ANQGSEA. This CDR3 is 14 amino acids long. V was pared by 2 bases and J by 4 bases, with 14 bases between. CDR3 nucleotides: TGCAGCGTTGAATCGGACTTCCAGGGCACTGAAGCTTTCTTT. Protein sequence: CSVESDFQGTEAFF.

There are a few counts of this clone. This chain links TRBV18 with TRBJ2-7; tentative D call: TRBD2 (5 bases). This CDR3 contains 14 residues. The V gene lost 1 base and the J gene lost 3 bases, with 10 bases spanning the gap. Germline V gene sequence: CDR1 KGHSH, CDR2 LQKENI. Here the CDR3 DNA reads TGTGCCAGCTCACCACAGGGTCGGGACTACGAGCAGTACTTC. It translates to CASSPQGRDYEQYF. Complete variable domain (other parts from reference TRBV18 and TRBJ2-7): NAGVMQNPRHLVRRRGQEARLRCSPMKGHSHVYWYRQLPEEGLKFMVYLQKENIIDESGMPKERFSAEFPKEGPSILRIQQVVRGDSAAYFCASSPQGRDYEQYFGPGTRLTVT.

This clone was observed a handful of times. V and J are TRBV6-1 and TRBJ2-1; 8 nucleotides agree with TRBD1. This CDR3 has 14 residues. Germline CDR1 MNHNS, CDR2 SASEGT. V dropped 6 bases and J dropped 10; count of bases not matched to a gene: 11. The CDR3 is CASRGQEVLPEQFF. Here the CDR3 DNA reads TGTGCCAGCAGGGGACAGGAGGTCTTGCCAGAGCAGTTCTTC.

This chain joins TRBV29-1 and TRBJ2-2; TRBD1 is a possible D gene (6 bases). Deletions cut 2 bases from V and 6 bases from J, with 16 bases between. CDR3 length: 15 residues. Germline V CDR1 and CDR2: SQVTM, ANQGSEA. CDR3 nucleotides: TGCAGCGTTGAACCCAACAGGGTGGGTTCCGGGGAGCTGTTTTTT. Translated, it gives CSVEPNRVGSGELFF.

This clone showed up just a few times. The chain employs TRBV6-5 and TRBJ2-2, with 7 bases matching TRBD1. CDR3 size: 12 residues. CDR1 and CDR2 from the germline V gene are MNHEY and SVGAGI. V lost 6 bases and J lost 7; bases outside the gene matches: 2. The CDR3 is CASRGTVGELFF. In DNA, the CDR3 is TGTGCCAGCAGAGGGACAGTCGGGGAGCTGTTTTTT.

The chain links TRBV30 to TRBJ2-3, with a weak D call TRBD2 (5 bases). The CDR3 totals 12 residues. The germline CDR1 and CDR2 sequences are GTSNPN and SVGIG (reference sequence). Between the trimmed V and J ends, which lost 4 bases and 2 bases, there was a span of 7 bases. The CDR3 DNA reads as TGTGCCTGGAATCTAGCCACAGATACGCAGTATTTT. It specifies CAWNLATDTQYF.

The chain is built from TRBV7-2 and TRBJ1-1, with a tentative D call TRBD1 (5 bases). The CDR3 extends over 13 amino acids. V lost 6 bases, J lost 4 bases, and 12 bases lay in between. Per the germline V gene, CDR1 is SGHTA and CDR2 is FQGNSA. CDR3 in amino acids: CASRYTGGTEAFF. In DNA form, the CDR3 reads TGTGCCAGCAGGTATACGGGGGGCACTGAAGCTTTCTTT.

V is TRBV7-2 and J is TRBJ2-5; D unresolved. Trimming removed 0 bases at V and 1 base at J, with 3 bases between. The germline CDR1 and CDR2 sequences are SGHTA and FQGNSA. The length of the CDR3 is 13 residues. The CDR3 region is CASSLALQETQYF. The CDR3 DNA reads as TGTGCCAGCAGCTTAGCCCTCCAAGAGACCCAGTACTTC.

The CDR3 DNA follows: TGTGCCTGGGACTCCGGGACAGGGTGGCTTGGGGCTTTCTTT. Its protein product is CAWDSGTGWLGAFF. This rearrangement joins TRBV30 to TRBJ1-1; 9 bases align to TRBD1. The trim removed 5 bases at V and 11 bases at J, leaving 15 bases unmatched. The CDR3 has 14 residues. Germline V lookup: CDR1 GTSNPN, CDR2 SVGIG (reference sequence).

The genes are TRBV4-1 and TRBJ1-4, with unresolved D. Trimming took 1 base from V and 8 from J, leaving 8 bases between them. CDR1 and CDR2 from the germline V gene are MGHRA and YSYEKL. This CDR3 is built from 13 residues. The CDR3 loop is CASSQVMGEKLFF. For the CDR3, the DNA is TGCGCCAGCAGCCAAGTAATGGGGGAAAAACTGTTTTTT.

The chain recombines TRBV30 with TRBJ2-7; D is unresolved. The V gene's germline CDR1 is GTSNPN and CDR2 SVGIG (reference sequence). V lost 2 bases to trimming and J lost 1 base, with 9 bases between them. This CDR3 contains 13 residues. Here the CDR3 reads CAWSPGTSYEQYF. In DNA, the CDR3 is TGTGCCTGGAGTCCAGGCACATCCTACGAGCAGTACTTC. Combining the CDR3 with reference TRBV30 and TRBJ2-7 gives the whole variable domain SQTIHQWPATLVQPVGSPLSLECTVEGTSNPNLYWYRQAAGRGLQLLFYSVGIGQISSEVPQNLSASRPQDRQFILSSKKLLLSDSGFYLCAWSPGTSYEQYFGPGTRLTVT.

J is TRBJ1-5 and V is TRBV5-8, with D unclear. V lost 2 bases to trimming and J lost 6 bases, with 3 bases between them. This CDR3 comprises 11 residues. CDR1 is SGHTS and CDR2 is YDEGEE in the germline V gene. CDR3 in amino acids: CASSLPQPQHF. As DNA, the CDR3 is TGTGCCAGCAGCTTACCTCAGCCCCAGCATTTT.

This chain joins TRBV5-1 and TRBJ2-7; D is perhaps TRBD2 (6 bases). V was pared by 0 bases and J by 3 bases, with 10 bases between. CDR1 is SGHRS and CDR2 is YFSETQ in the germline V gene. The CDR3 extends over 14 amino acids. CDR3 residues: CASSLGVDYYEQYF. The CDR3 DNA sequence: TGCGCCAGCAGCTTGGGTGTGGACTACTACGAGCAGTACTTC. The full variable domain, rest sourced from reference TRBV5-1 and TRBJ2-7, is KAGVTQTPRYLIKTRGQQVTLSCSPISGHRSVSWYQQTPGQGLQFLFEYFSETQRNKGNFPGRFSGRQFSNSRSEMNVSTLELGDSALYLCASSLGVDYYEQYFGPGTRLTVT.

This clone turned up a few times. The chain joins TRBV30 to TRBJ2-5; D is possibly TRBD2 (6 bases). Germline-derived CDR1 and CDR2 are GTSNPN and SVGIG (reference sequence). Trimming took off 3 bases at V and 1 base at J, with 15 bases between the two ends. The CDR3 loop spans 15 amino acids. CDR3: CAWRRGLTSQETQYF. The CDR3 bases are TGTGCCTGGAGGAGGGGCTTGACTAGCCAAGAGACCCAGTACTTC.

The CDR3 spells CASSMIVTDTQYF. The CDR3 DNA follows: TGTGCCAGCAGCATGATAGTTACAGATACGCAGTATTTT. V gene TRBV5-6 combines with J gene TRBJ2-3; D remains ambiguous. V lost 4 bases to trimming and J lost 3 bases, with 9 bases between them. Germline V lookup: CDR1 SGHDT, CDR2 YYEEEE. This CDR3 has 13 residues.

In DNA, the CDR3 is TGCGCCAGCAGCTTGGTGGCGGCTAGCGGGGTGAATGAGCAGTTCTTC. Protein product: CASSLVAASGVNEQFF. V usage is TRBV5-1 and J usage is TRBJ2-1; 9 nucleotides agree with TRBD2. This CDR3 spans 16 amino acids. The ends lost 0 bases at V and 7 bases at J; junction bases unmatched: 8. The germline V gene has CDR1 SGHRS and CDR2 YFSETQ.

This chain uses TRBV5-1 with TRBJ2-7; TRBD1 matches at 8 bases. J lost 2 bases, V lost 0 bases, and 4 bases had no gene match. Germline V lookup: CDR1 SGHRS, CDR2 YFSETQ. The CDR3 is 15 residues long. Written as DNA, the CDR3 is TGCGCCAGCAGCTTGGCGGGACAGGAGACCTACGAGCAGTACTTC. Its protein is CASSLAGQETYEQYF.

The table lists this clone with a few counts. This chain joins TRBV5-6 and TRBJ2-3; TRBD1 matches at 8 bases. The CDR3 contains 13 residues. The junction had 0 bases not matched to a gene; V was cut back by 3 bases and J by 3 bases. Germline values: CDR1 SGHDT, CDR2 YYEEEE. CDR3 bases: TGTGCCAGCAGCTACAGGGGGACAGATACGCAGTATTTT. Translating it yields CASSYRGTDTQYF.

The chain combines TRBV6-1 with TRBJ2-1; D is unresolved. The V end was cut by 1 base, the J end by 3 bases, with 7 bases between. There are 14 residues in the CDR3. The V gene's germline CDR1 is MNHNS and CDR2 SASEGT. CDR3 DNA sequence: TGTGCCAGCAGTGAAGTGATAGACTACAATGAGCAGTTCTTC. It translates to CASSEVIDYNEQFF.

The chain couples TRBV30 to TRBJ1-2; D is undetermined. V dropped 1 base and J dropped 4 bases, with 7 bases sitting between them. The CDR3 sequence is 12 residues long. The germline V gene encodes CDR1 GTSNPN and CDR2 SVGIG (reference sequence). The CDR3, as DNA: TGTGCCTGGAGTGGGTTCTTCTATGGCTACACCTTC. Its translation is CAWSGFFYGYTF.

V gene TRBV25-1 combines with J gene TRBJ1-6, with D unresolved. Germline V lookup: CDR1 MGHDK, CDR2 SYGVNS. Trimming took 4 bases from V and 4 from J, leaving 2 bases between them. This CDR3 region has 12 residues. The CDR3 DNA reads TGTGCCAGCAGTGGATATAATTCACCCCTCCACTTT. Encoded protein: CASSGYNSPLHF.

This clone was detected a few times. The CDR3 nucleotides are TGTGCCAGCAGCCAAGATCGGCGGACCCAAGAGACCCAGTACTTC. Amino acid sequence: CASSQDRRTQETQYF. V and J are TRBV14 and TRBJ2-5; D gene ambiguous. Trimming stripped 0 bases from V and 1 base from J, with 9 bases between. This CDR3 spans 15 amino acids. CDR1 and CDR2 (germline): SGHDN, FVKESK.

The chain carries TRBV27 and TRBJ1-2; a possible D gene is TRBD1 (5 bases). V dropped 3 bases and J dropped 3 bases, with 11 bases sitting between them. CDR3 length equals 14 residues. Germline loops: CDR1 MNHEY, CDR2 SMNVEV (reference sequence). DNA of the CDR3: TGTGCCAGCAGTTTGAGCAGGGTTGACTATGGCTACACCTTC. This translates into CASSLSRVDYGYTF.

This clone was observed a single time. The CDR3 spells CASSQEGRTRTDTQYF. The CDR3 DNA sequence: TGCGCCAGCAGCCAAGAAGGGCGGACCCGCACAGATACGCAGTATTTT. This chain links TRBV4-1 with TRBJ2-3; D uncertain. Germline V lookup: CDR1 MGHRA, CDR2 YSYEKL. The CDR3 runs to 16 residues. The V end was cut by 0 bases, the J end by 1 base, with 11 bases between.

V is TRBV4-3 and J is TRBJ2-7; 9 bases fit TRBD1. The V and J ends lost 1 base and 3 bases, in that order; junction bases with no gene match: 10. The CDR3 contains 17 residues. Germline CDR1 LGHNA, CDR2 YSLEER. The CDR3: CASSQGPQLTGGYEQYF. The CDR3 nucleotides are TGCGCCAGCAGCCAAGGACCGCAGCTGACAGGGGGCTACGAGCAGTACTTC.